Here is one T cell receptor (beta chain) with its context. The CDR3 sequence is 14 residues long. Deletions cut 5 bases from V and 4 bases from J, with 11 bases between. CDR1 LNHDA and CDR2 SQIVND come from the germline V gene (reference sequence). Clones were sequenced by immunoSEQ multiplex PCR, and TCRdb holds only the in-frame ones, with some missing. The sample includes some 240,000 clones, roughly 84% of them seen just once. This sample is drawn from a study of blood T cell repertoires in COVID-19. This TCR derives from a woman aged 45-60 years who had been exposed to COVID-19. What was sequenced was PBMCs or T cells enriched from blood (not recorded which). V usage is TRBV19 and J usage is TRBJ1-4; a possible D gene is TRBD1 (6 bases). This CDR3 reads CASSRTAFNEKLFF. The CDR3 nucleotides are TGTGCCAGTAGTCGGACAGCCTTTAATGAAAAACTGTTTTTT.